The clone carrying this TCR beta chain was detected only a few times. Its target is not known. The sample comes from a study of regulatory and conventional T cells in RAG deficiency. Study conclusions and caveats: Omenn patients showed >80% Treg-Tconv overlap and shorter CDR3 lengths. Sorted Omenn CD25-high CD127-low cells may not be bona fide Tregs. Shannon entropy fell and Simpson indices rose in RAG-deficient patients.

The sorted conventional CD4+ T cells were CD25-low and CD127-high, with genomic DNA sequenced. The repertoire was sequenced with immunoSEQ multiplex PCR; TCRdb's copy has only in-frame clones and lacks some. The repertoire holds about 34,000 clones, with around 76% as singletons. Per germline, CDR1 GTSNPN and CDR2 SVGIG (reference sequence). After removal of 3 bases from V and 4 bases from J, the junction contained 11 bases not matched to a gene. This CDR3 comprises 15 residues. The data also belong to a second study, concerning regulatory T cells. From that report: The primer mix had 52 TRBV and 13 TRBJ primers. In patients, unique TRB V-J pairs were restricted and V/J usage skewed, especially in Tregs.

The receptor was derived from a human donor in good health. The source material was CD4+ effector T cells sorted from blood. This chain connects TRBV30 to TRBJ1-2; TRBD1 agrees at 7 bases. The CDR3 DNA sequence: TGTGCCTGGAGCCAACCGGGACAGCTCCCCTATGGCTACACCTTC. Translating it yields CAWSQPGQLPYGYTF.